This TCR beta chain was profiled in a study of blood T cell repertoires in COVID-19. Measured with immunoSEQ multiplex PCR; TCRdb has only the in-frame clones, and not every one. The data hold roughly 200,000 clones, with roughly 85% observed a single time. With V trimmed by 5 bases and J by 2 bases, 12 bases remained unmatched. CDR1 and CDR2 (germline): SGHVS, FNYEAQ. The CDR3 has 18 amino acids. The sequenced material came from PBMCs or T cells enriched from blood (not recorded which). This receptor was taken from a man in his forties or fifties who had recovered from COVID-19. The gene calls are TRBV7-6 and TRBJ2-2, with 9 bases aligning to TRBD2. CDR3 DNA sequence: TGTGCCAGCAGCCCGAAGGATAGACTAGCGGAAAACACCGGGGAGCTGTTTTTT. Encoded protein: CASSPKDRLAENTGELFF.